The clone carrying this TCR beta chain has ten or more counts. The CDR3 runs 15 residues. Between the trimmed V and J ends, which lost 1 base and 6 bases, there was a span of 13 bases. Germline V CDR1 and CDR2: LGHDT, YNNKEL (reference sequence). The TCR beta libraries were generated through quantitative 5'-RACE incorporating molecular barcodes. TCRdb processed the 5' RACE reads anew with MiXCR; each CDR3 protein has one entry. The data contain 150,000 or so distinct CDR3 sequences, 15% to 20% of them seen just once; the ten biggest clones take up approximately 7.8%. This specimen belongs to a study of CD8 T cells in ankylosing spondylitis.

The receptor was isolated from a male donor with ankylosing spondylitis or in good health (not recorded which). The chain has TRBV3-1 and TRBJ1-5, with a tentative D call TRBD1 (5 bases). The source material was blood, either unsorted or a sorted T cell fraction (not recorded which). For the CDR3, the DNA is TGTGCCAGCAGCCAAGCAGTCGGGGGGTCTCAGCCCCAGCATTTT. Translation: CASSQAVGGSQPQHF. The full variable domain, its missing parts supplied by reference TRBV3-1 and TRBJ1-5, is DTAVSQTPKYLVTQMGNDKSIKCEQNLGHDTMYWYKQDSKKFLKIMFSYNNKELIINETVPNRFSPKSPDKAHLNLHINSLELGDSAVYFCASSQAVGGSQPQHFGDGTRLSIL.